Below, one T cell receptor (beta chain) is given with its context. Germline CDR1 is DFQATT and CDR2 is SNEGSKA (reference sequence). The CDR3 has 14 amino acids. These data originate in a study of T cell repertoires in cytomegalovirus infection. Background on the study: Indicated by public TCR beta signatures were CMV infection and matching HLA type.

TCRdb passed the reads through MiXCR, listing each CDR3 protein once. The top ten clones hold 2.5% to 3.5% of a sample with hundreds of thousands of distinct CDR3 sequences, approximately 34% of them seen once. Sequencing used PBMCs. The origin of this receptor is a human donor in good health (CMV status not recorded). Some clones in this sample may be carry-over from other donors' samples. V gene TRBV20-1 combines with J gene TRBJ2-7; D remains ambiguous. CDR3 bases: TGCACCCTTTTCCCCGGCACGGCTCCCTACGAGCAGTACTTC. Amino acid sequence: CTLFPGTAPYEQYF.